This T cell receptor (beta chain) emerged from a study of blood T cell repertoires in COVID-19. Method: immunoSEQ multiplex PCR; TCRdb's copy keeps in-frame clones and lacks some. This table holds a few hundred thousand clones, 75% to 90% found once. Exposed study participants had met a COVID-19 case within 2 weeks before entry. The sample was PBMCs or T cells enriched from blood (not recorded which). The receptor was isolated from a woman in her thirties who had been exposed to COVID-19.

Here the CDR3 DNA reads TGTGCCAGCAGAACGGAGAATCGGCCAGATACGCAGTATTTT. Translation: CASRTENRPDTQYF. This rearrangement joins TRBV5-4 to TRBJ2-3; no clear D. The CDR3 sequence is 14 residues long. CDR1 SGHNT and CDR2 YYREEE come from the germline V gene (reference sequence). The germline V and J ends were trimmed by 5 bases and 4 bases, with 14 bases remaining between them.